The rows below give T cell receptor beta chains drawn from one sample of a study of OX40 agonist ivuxolimab in advanced cancers. The protocol was immunoSEQ multiplex PCR, while the TCRdb copy is restricted to in-frame clones and leaves out a portion. The top ten hold 25% to 40% of the sample, which has about 22,000 clones, around four fifths seen once. The source was CD4+ or CD8+ T cells sorted from blood, collected in a trial of the OX40 agonist ivuxolimab. The source of these receptors is an adult with an advanced solid tumor such as melanoma, head and neck, liver or kidney cancer. Each CDR3 is given with its conserved first and last residue.

>TRBV11-2
CASSLEASIYEQYF
>TRBV28
CASSLTGFSGEQYF
>TRBV23-1
CASSQFLGAGGSHSYNEQFF
>TRBV28
CASSSPPELADTQYF
>TRBV2
CASSEGGNTEAFF
>TRBV28
CASSPLGSYEQYF
>TRBV29-1
CSVRVPFSYNEQFF
>TRBV7-8
CASSLQGSFSYEQYF
>TRBV7-9
CASSARPGPQRAEAFF
>TRBV7-9
CASSPTGPDLSSYEQYF
>TRBV9
CASSVASTGTNYGYTF
>TRBV6-5
CASSYGGEQYF
>TRBV27
CASSFGGGDGYTF
>TRBV19
CASRLGLAAYNEQFF
>TRBV19
CATEGQGGDTQYF
>TRBV30
CAWATGEKLFF
>TRBV5-1
CASSLEAGYEQYF
>TRBV27
CASRPGQGLNEKLFF
>TRBV11-2
CASSPGGSDYGYTF
>TRBV13
CASSPRSEQETQYF
>TRBV6-1
CASSESTAHEQYF
>TRBV6-5
CASSSPDGYTEAFF
>TRBV27
CATGQGRSAEAFF
>TRBV28
CASNRLAGGKDEQFF
>TRBV5-1
CASSKLAGPTDTQYF
>TRBV19
CASSTSGNQYGYTF
>TRBV2
CASSLGRDNYGYTF
>TRBV6-1
CASSEAKTAFF